Here is one T cell receptor (beta chain) with its context. Sequencing on ten immunoSEQ deep assay plates was performed for unsorted PBMC DNA. Libraries were prepared by immunoSEQ multiplex PCR; TCRdb keeps only in-frame clonotypes and omits some of them. The sample comprises over 400,000 clones, about 85% of which are singletons, and about 12% rests with the top ten. V was cut by 2 bases and J by 8 bases, with 12 bases left in between. Germline V gene sequence: CDR1 GTSNPN, CDR2 SVGIG (reference sequence). There are 13 residues in the CDR3. This entry belongs to a study of shared clonotypes between healthy human individuals.

The chain carries TRBV30 and TRBJ1-4; D unclear. The TCR was taken from a woman in her thirties or forties in good health. Some clones in this sample may be carry-over from other donors' samples. The sample comprised PBMCs. In DNA, the CDR3 is TGTGCCTGGAGTAGGCAGTCTGAGGAAAAACTGTTTTTT. Amino acid sequence: CAWSRQSEEKLFF.